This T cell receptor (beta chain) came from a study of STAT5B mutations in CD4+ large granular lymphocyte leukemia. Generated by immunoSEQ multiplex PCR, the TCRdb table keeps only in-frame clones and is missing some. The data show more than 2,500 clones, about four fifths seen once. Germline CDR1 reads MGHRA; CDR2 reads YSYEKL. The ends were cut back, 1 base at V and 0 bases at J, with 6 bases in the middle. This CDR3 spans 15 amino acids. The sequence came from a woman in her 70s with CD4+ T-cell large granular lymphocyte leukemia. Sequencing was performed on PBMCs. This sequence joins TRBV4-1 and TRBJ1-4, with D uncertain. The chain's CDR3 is CASSQVTATNEKLFF. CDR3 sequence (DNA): TGCGCCAGCAGCCAAGTGACCGCAACTAATGAAAAACTGTTTTTT.